This T cell receptor beta chain was found in a study of cytomegalovirus exposure and HLA in healthy donors. Overall study results and limits: Previous analysis showed most TCR beta V segments were productive about 90% or about 30% of the time. Later analysis placed DRB1 highest and HLA-C lowest in TCR association rates, which differed by HLA locus. The study had only CMV serostatus as immune exposure information. Per published accounts, TCR beta sequences correctly predicted the HLA-A and HLA-B alleles of most subjects.

Concerning this clone itself: Its antigen is unidentified.

With 60 Vbeta and 13 Jbeta primers, the PCR was carried out. The protocol was immunoSEQ multiplex PCR, while the TCRdb copy is restricted to in-frame clones and leaves out a portion. The sample lists about 120,000 clones; 81% were seen once. V was cut by 3 bases and J by 1 base, with 9 bases left in between. The CDR3 spans 14 residues. CDR1 is MDHEN and CDR2 is SYDVKM in the germline V gene. Input material: PBMCs. This sequence was found in a woman under 40 in good health and CMV-seronegative. The chain recombines TRBV28 with TRBJ2-5; D is possibly TRBD1 (5 bases). The CDR3 nucleotides read TGTGCCAGCAGTTTCCTAGACAGCCAAGAGACCCAGTACTTC. It encodes CASSFLDSQETQYF.